This T cell receptor beta chain was sequenced during a study of T cell responses to AZD1222 COVID-19 vaccine. Clones were sequenced by immunoSEQ multiplex PCR, and TCRdb holds only the in-frame ones, with some missing. The table includes roughly 95,000 clones, roughly nine tenths detected once. The V gene's germline CDR1 is LNHDA and CDR2 SQIVND (reference sequence). CDR3 length: 15 amino acids. V was shortened by 4 bases and J by 5 bases, with 15 bases between the two germline ends. This sequence originates from an adult who received the AZD1222 COVID-19 vaccine. The V gene is TRBV19, the J gene TRBJ1-5; D gene ambiguous. Source: peripheral blood, taken 28 days after the second AZD1222 dose. The CDR3 coding sequence is TGTGCCAGTAGTAGTCCCCGGTCGGTAGATCAGCCCCAGCATTTT. Protein sequence: CASSSPRSVDQPQHF.